This T cell receptor (beta chain) was profiled in a study of blood T cell repertoires in COVID-19. Study overall: Both acute and convalescent COVID-19 samples were obtained from the United States, Italy and Spain.

Authors' analysis steps: Using reference gene primer amplification, nucleated cell counts were estimated. Profiled with immunoSEQ multiplex PCR; TCRdb holds only in-frame clones, not every one. V and J calls and clone size come straight from that table; D and trimming were deduced from the DNA. Altogether almost 350,000 clones are present, about nine tenths being singletons, with the ten largest covering around 0.92%. Across about two dozen US areas, participants ranged in age from about 18 to 100 years. Participants' reported clinical history set cohort assignment. The germline gives CDR1 SQVTM, CDR2 ANQGSEA. The CDR3 totals 13 residues. V lost 3 bases to trimming and J lost 0 bases, with 8 bases between them.

The V call is TRBV29-1, the J call TRBJ1-1; no firm D call. The sequencing sample was made of PBMCs or T cells enriched from blood (not recorded which). The receptor's source is a woman between 25 and 40 years old who had been exposed to COVID-19. The CDR3 sequence is CSVEGAMNTEAFF. As DNA, the CDR3 is TGCAGCGTTGAGGGAGCCATGAACACTGAAGCTTTCTTT.